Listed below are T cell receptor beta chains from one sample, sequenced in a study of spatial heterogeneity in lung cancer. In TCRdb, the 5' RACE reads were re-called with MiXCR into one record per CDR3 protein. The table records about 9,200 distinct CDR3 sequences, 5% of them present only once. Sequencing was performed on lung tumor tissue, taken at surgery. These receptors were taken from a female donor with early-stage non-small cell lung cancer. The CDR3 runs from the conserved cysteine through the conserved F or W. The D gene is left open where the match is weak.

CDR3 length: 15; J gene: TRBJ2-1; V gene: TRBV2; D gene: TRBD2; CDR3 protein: CASSEERERKPEQFF
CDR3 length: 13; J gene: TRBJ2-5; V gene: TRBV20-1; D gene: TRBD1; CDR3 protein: CSRSGTGDRTQYF
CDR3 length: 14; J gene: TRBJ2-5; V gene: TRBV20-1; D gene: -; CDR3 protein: CSARLDLGGETQYF
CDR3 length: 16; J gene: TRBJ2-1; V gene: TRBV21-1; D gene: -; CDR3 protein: CASSKGEGPPGNEQFF
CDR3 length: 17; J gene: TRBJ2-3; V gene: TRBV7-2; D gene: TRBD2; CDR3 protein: CASSDGASGSSTDTQYF
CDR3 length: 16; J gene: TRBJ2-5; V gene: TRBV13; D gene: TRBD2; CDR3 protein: CASSLGLAEGQETQYF
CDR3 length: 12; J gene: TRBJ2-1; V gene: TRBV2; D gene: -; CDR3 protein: CASSEVAPREFF
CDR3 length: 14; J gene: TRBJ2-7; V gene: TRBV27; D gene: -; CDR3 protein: CASSFAGLSYEQYF
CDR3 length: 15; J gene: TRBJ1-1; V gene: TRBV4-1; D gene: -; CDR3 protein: CASSQERATHTEAFF
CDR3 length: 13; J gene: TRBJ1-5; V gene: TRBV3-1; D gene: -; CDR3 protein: CASSQAANQPQHF
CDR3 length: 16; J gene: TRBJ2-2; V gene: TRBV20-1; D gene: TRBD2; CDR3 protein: CSARDVLAAHTGELFF
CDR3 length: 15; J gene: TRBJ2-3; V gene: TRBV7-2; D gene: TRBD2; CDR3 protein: CASSLVISGKDTQYF
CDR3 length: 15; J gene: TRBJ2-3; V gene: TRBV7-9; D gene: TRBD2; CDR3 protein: CASKISGRAVDTQYF
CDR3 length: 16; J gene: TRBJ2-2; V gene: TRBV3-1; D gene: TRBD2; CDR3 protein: CASSQGLAAPTGELFF
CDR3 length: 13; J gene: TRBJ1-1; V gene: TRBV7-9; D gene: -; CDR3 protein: CASSRAQRTEAFF
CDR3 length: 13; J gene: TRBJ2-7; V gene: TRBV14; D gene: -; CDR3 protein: CASSQVDRYEQYF
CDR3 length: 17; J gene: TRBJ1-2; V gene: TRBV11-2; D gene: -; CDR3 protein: CASSLGRKGPTHYGYTF
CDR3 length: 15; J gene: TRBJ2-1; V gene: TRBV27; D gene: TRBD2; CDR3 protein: CASSPRTSGRHEQFF
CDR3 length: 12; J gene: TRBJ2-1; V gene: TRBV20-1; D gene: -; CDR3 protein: CSARRAYNEQFF
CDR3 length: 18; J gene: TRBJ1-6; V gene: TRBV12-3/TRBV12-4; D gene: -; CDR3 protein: CASSLNWSGRKNNSPLHF
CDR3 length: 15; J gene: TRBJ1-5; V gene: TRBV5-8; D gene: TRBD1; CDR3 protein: CASSQSQGAVQPQHF
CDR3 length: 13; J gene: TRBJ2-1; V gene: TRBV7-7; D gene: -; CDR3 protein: CASSLKTRDEQFF
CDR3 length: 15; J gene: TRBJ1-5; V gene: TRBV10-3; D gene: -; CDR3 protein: CAISETQQERQPQHF
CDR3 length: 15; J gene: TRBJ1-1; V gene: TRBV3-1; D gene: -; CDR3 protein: CASSQASRGNTEAFF
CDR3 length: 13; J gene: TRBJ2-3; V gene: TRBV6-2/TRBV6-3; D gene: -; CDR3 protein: CASSYPPGYTQYF
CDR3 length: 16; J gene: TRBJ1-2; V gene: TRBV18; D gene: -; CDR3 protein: CASSPFPVGGNYGYTF
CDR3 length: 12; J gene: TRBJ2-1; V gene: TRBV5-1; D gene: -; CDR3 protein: CASSFRVTEQFF
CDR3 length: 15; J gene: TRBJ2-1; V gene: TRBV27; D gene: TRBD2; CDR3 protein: CASSLLVAGVVEQFF
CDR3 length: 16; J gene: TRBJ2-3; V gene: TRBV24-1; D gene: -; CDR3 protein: CATKGIEAGGTDTQYF
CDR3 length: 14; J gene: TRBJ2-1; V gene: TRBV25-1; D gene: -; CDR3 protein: CATSPGTLWDEQFF
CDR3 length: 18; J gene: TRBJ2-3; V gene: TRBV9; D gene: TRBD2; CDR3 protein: CASSVGPGREGLSDTQYF
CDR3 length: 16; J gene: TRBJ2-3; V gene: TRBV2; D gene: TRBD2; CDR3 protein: CASRPSTSENTDTQYF
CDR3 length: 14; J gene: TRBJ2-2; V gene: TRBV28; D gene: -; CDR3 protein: CASRVGGNTGELFF
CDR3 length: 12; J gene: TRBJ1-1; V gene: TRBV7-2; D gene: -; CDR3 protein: CASSQTNTEAFF